Following are 27 T cell receptor beta chains from one sample sequenced in a study of T cell repertoires in cytomegalovirus infection. TCRdb ran MiXCR on the reads and lists one entry per CDR3 protein. This table holds about 310,000 distinct CDR3 sequences, roughly 17% found once. The sample taken for sequencing was PBMCs. Source of these receptors: a human donor in good health (CMV status not recorded). Some clones in this sample may be carry-over from other donors' samples.

This clonotype has ten or more counts. V gene TRBV12-3 or TRBV12-4 combines with J gene TRBJ1-1; D perhaps matches TRBD1 (6 bases). CDR3 length: 16 amino acids. V was clipped by 5 bases and J by 2 bases, with 18 bases between them. The CDR3, as DNA: TGTGCCAGCAGTCCTCACTTAGGGGGGGATAACACTGAAGCTTTCTTT. Its protein is CASSPHLGGDNTEAFF.

The chain employs TRBV2 and TRBJ2-3; TRBD2 agrees at 10 bases. The CDR3 is 15 residues long. V was pared by 6 bases and J by 2 bases, with 5 bases of the junction left unmatched. Germline CDR1 and CDR2: SNHLY and FYNNEI. This CDR3 is CASSKTSGYTDTQYF. The CDR3 DNA is TGTGCCAGCAGCAAGACTAGCGGGTACACAGATACGCAGTATTTT.

This clonotype has a count of ten or more. The chain combines TRBV7-2 with TRBJ2-5; D remains ambiguous. CDR1 is SGHTA, CDR2 FQGNSA, per germline. The CDR3 has 16 residues. Trimming removed 0 bases at V and 5 bases at J, with 16 bases between. The CDR3 is CASSLAAPTTRETQYF. The CDR3 DNA is TGTGCCAGCAGCTTAGCGGCCCCTACTACCCGGGAGACCCAGTACTTC.

This clonotype turned up a few times. CDR3 bases: TGTGCCAGCAGGGAAACCGGGACAGGGGGCGGCACAGATACGCAGTATTTT. It is translated as CASRETGTGGGTDTQYF. The rearrangement uses TRBV2 and TRBJ2-3; the match to TRBD1 covers 12 bases. Trimming removed 6 bases from V and 1 base from J; junction bases left unmatched: 8. CDR1 SNHLY and CDR2 FYNNEI come from the germline V gene. This CDR3 comprises 17 residues.

The rearrangement links TRBV5-5 to TRBJ2-7, with TRBD2 matching over 8 bases. J gave up 0 bases and V 4 bases, and 6 bases lay outside the gene matches. Germline V gives CDR1 SGHKS, CDR2 YYEKEE (reference sequence). The CDR3 sequence is 15 residues long. The DNA for the CDR3 is TGTGCCAGCAGCCGCACTAGCGGCCCCTCCTACGAGCAGTACTTC. Translating gives CASSRTSGPSYEQYF.

This clonotype was picked up many times. The chain employs TRBV7-6 and TRBJ2-2, with 9 bases that match TRBD1. V lost 5 bases to trimming and J lost 7 bases; unmatched junction nucleotides: 14. The CDR3 length is 17 residues. Germline CDR1 SGHVS, CDR2 FNYEAQ. CDR3 DNA sequence: TGTGCCAGCAGCAAACGCCGGGACAGGGTGTTGGGCGGGGAGCTGTTTTTT. Translation gives CASSKRRDRVLGGELFF.

The CDR3 nucleotides read TGTGCCAGCAGGACACAGCTGGGGACGGAGACCCAGTACTTC. Translated, it gives CASRTQLGTETQYF. The chain combines TRBV2 with TRBJ2-5, with D possibly being TRBD1 or TRBD2 (5 bases each). CDR1 and CDR2 from the germline V gene are SNHLY and FYNNEI. The CDR3 has 14 residues. V dropped 6 bases and J dropped 5 bases, with 16 bases sitting between them.

The gene calls are TRBV20-1 and TRBJ1-5; D is ambiguous. CDR1 is DFQATT and CDR2 is SNEGSKA in the germline V gene (reference sequence). Between the trimmed V and J ends, which lost 7 bases and 0 bases, there was a span of 16 bases. This CDR3 has 15 residues. For the CDR3, the DNA is TGCAGTGGTCGGTCTCCCTTCGGTAGCAATCAGCCCCAGCATTTT. It codes for CSGRSPFGSNQPQHF.

This clonotype was found many times. The chain couples TRBV24-1 to TRBJ2-1; D ambiguous. Trimming cost V 2 bases and J 0 bases, with 13 bases left between them. The CDR3 runs to 17 residues. Germline V lookup: CDR1 KGHDR, CDR2 SFDVKD. CDR3 residues: CATSDSPGSHSYNEQFF. CDR3 DNA sequence: TGTGCCACCAGTGATTCCCCCGGGTCCCACTCCTACAATGAGCAGTTCTTC.

This clonotype was picked up a small number of times. The V gene is TRBV19, the J gene TRBJ1-5; a weak D match, TRBD1 (6 bases). CDR1 is LNHDA and CDR2 is SQIVND in the germline V gene (reference sequence). This CDR3 has 13 amino acids. CDR3 bases: TGTGCAGCCCGCGGGGGGCTAAGTCAGCCCCAGCATTTT. It encodes CAARGGLSQPQHF. The variable domain in full, with the rest retrieved from reference TRBV19 and TRBJ1-5, is DGGITQSPKYLFRKEGQNVTLSCEQNLNHDAMYWYRQDPGQGLRLIYYSQIVNDFQKGDIAEGYSVSREKKESFPLTVTSAQKNPTAFYLCAARGGLSQPQHFGDGTRLSIL.

This clonotype was counted only a few times. The V call is TRBV12-3 or TRBV12-4, the J call TRBJ1-1; unclear D gene. The V and J ends lost 7 bases and 5 bases respectively, with 20 bases between them. There are 15 residues in the CDR3. The CDR3 here is CASIPLGLPRTEAFF. Here the CDR3 DNA reads TGTGCCAGCATCCCCCTGGGCCTTCCGAGGACTGAAGCTTTCTTT.

Details on this clonotype: A read error is possible here, since a much larger clone lies one base away. The chain uses TRBV6-8 and TRBJ1-5; 7 positions agree with TRBD1. The CDR3 is made up of 15 amino acids. CDR1 MNHGY and CDR2 SAAAGT come from the germline V gene. CDR3 sequence reads: CARSIQGLGGQPQHF. CDR3 bases: TGTGCCCGCAGTATTCAGGGCCTAGGGGGCCAGCCCCAGCATTTT.

V usage is TRBV4-1 and J usage is TRBJ2-7; no reliable D call. The germline gives CDR1 MGHRA, CDR2 YSYEKL. CDR3 length: 16 residues. V dropped 1 base and J dropped 0 bases, with 13 bases sitting between them. CDR3 DNA sequence: TGCGCCAGCAGCCAAGTAAGGCCGCCAAGCTCCTACGAGCAGTACTTC. Amino acid sequence: CASSQVRPPSSYEQYF.

This clonotype came up a few times. This rearrangement joins TRBV19 to TRBJ2-5, with TRBD2 matching over 8 bases. The CDR3 totals 13 residues. Losses at the gene ends were 6 bases for V and 3 bases for J; bases not matched to a gene: 3. Germline V CDR1 and CDR2: LNHDA, SQIVND (reference sequence). CDR3 coding DNA: TGTGCCAGTAGCTCACTAGCGGAAGAGACCCAGTACTTC. The encoded protein is CASSSLAEETQYF.

With respect to this clonotype: A much larger clone sits a single nucleotide away, making a read error possible. The rearrangement joins TRBV12-3 or TRBV12-4 to TRBJ2-7, with D perhaps matching TRBD2 (7 bases). Trimming removed 4 bases at V and 9 bases at J, with 13 bases between. The CDR3 is 12 amino acids. For the CDR3, the DNA is TGTGCCAGCAGTTCCCTAGGGGGGGGGCAGTACTTC. Translated: CASSSLGGGQYF.

The chain employs TRBV5-4 and TRBJ2-2; D call uncertain. Germline-derived CDR1 and CDR2 are SGHNT and YYREEE (reference sequence). The CDR3 sequence is 16 residues long. The ends were cut back, 0 bases at V and 6 bases at J, with 15 bases in the middle. The CDR3 loop is CASSLAVMKGAGELFF. In DNA, the CDR3 is TGTGCCAGCAGCTTGGCCGTAATGAAGGGTGCCGGGGAGCTGTTTTTT.

This clonotype was seen a handful of times. The CDR3 DNA sequence: TGTGCCAGCAGCTTAGGGTCCTACTACAATGAGCAGTTCTTC. Amino acid sequence: CASSLGSYYNEQFF. The J gene is TRBJ2-1, the V gene TRBV11-2; D call uncertain. The CDR3 is 14 amino acids. In germline, CDR1 is SGHAT, CDR2 FQNNGV. Trimming removed 1 base from V and 3 bases from J, with 7 bases in between.

The chain joins TRBV4-1 to TRBJ2-1; D may be TRBD1 (6 bases). V was pared by 5 bases and J by 7 bases, with 18 bases between. The length of the CDR3 is 15 residues. In germline, CDR1 is MGHRA, CDR2 YSYEKL. The DNA of the CDR3 is TGCGCCAGCAGCTACGCAGGGGCTGGGCCGAATGAGCAGTTCTTC. This gives the protein CASSYAGAGPNEQFF.

About this clonotype itself: Since a much larger clone is just one base distant, this may be a read error. This sequence joins TRBV6-8 and TRBJ2-7, with unresolved D. Germline V gene sequence: CDR1 MNHGY, CDR2 SAAAGT. The CDR3 has 12 residues. The CDR3 region is CDSSGPPYEQYF. Written as DNA, the CDR3 is TGTGACAGCAGTGGCCCCCCCTACGAGCAGTACTTC.

The V call is TRBV19, the J call TRBJ2-1; D is unclear. The CDR3 is 16 amino acids. Germline CDR1 reads LNHDA; CDR2 reads SQIVND (reference sequence). V lost 0 bases and J lost 0, with 9 bases in between. The DNA for the CDR3 is TGTGCCAGTAGTATAGACGCAGCCAGCTCCTACAATGAGCAGTTCTTC. Its protein product is CASSIDAASSYNEQFF.

The V call is TRBV28, the J call TRBJ2-7; D may be TRBD1 or TRBD2 (5 bases each). Germline V gene sequence: CDR1 MDHEN, CDR2 SYDVKM. Deletions cut 7 bases from V and 0 bases from J, with 13 bases between. The CDR3 is made up of 14 amino acids. DNA of the CDR3: TGTGCCAGCATCGGGGCAGGATTCTCCTACGAGCAGTACTTC. Residues: CASIGAGFSYEQYF. Complete variable domain (other parts from reference TRBV28 and TRBJ2-7): DVKVTQSSRYLVKRTGEKVFLECVQDMDHENMFWYRQDPGLGLRLIYFSYDVKMKEKGDIPEGYSVSREKKERFSLILESASTNQTSMYLCASIGAGFSYEQYFGPGTRLTVT.

This clonotype was detected only a few times. The V and J genes are TRBV25-1 and TRBJ2-7; 9 positions agree with TRBD1. The V gene end was trimmed by 5 bases and the J gene end by 3 bases; junction bases not matched to a gene: 11. Germline CDR1 reads MGHDK; CDR2 reads SYGVNS. This CDR3 spans 16 amino acids. The CDR3 loop reads CASSHRGTGSGYEQYF. In nucleotides, the CDR3 is TGTGCCAGCAGTCACAGAGGGACAGGGAGCGGCTACGAGCAGTACTTC.

The chain is built from TRBV20-1 and TRBJ2-7; D gene uncertain. CDR1 and CDR2 from the germline V gene are DFQATT and SNEGSKA (reference sequence). Trimming stripped 2 bases from V and 5 bases from J, with 16 bases between. The CDR3 runs 14 residues. The chain's CDR3 is CSARTEQINHEQYF. CDR3 DNA: TGCAGTGCTAGAACAGAACAAATTAACCACGAGCAGTACTTC.

This clonotype showed up just a few times. V usage is TRBV20-1 and J usage is TRBJ2-7; no definite D call. This CDR3 is built from 12 residues. CDR1 is DFQATT and CDR2 is SNEGSKA in the germline V gene (reference sequence). Trimming cost V 0 bases and J 4 bases, with 7 bases left between them. The DNA for the CDR3 is TGCAGTGCTAGAGATCACCGATACGAGCAGTACTTC. Protein sequence: CSARDHRYEQYF.

This clonotype was observed at least ten times. The chain recombines TRBV6-1 with TRBJ2-4; D perhaps matches TRBD1 (6 bases). This CDR3 region has 18 residues. V was trimmed by 5 bases and J by 6 bases, leaving 26 bases between them. The germline gives CDR1 MNHNS, CDR2 SASEGT. The CDR3 spells CASSPESYWGQFGNIQYF. The CDR3 DNA reads TGTGCCAGCAGTCCAGAGTCTTACTGGGGGCAGTTCGGAAACATTCAGTACTTC.

This clonotype appeared a few times. Here the CDR3 reads CASSQGTDLAATMHF. The CDR3 DNA sequence: TGTGCCAGCAGCCAAGGGACAGACCTAGCAGCAACGATGCATTTT. The rearrangement joins TRBV4-2 to TRBJ1-5, with D tentatively TRBD1 (6 bases). Germline V gene lookup returns CDR1 LGHNA and CDR2 YNFKEQ. There are 15 residues in the CDR3. The germline V and J ends were trimmed by 1 base and 15 bases, with 22 bases remaining between them.

This clonotype was found a few times. The chain recombines TRBV29-1 with TRBJ2-3; D unclear. Trimming pared 4 bases from V and 0 bases from J, leaving 11 bases between. Germline V gene data show CDR1 as SQVTM and CDR2 as ANQGSEA. The CDR3 loop spans 14 amino acids. The chain's CDR3 is CSVGGRSSTDTQYF. In DNA form, the CDR3 reads TGCAGCGTTGGTGGCAGGTCTAGCACAGATACGCAGTATTTT.